This entry lists 7 T cell receptor beta chains sequenced from one sample in a study of response to subunit inactivated influenza vaccine. From the RT-PCR reads, TCRdb called clonotypes with MiXCR, one entry per CDR3 protein. The sample yields 200,000 to 300,000 distinct CDR3 sequences, 12% seen once. The sample in question was non-naive T cells sorted from PBMCs, obtained about 14 days before vaccination. The receptors originated from a man aged 50-60 years who received an inactivated influenza vaccine.

Only a few counts were recorded for this clonotype. The rearrangement joins TRBV12-3 or TRBV12-4 to TRBJ1-1, with D possibly matching TRBD1 (6 bases). The CDR3 runs 13 residues. V lost 2 bases and J 8 bases, leaving 12 bases between the germline ends. The CDR3 DNA sequence: TGTGCCAGCAGTTTATCTCGGGGGCTGGAAGCTTTCTTT. This gives the protein CASSLSRGLEAFF.

This clonotype has at least ten counts. The chain couples TRBV12-3 or TRBV12-4 to TRBJ2-2, with D possibly matching TRBD2 (5 bases). The V gene lost 6 bases and the J gene lost 5 bases, with 16 bases spanning the gap. CDR3 length: 15 residues. The CDR3 DNA follows: TGTGCCAGCAGCCTAGTCCGGGGATGGACCGGGGAGCTGTTTTTT. Its translation is CASSLVRGWTGELFF.

This clonotype was detected ten times or more. The J gene is TRBJ2-5, the V gene TRBV6-5, with TRBD1 as a possible D gene (6 bases). The CDR3 runs 14 residues. Looked up from germline, CDR1 is MNHEY and CDR2 is SVGAGI. The germline V and J ends were trimmed by 4 bases and 4 bases, with 13 bases remaining between them. CDR3 sequence (DNA): TGTGCCAGCAGTTCACAGGGTGGTGGAGAGACCCAGTACTTC. Its protein product is CASSSQGGGETQYF.

The chain uses TRBV7-2 and TRBJ2-1; D gene uncertain. Germline V gives CDR1 SGHTA, CDR2 FQGNSA. CDR3 length: 13 residues. V was cut by 1 base and J by 6 bases, with 7 bases left in between. This chain's CDR3 is CASSLVFFNEQFF. DNA of the CDR3: TGTGCCAGCAGCTTAGTTTTTTTCAATGAGCAGTTCTTC.

The J gene is TRBJ1-6, the V gene TRBV24-1, with no clear D. The ends were cut back, 9 bases at V and 7 bases at J, with 6 bases in the middle. This CDR3 region has 11 residues. Germline V lookup: CDR1 KGHDR, CDR2 SFDVKD. The CDR3 nucleotides read TGTGCCACCTGCAGCAATTCACCCCTCCACTTT. It yields the protein CATCSNSPLHF.

The sample holds a few counts of this clonotype. The chain uses TRBV3-1 and TRBJ2-7, with 15 bases identical to TRBD2. V trimming: 3 bases; J trimming: 7 bases; junction bases outside the gene matches: 7. Germline V gives CDR1 LGHDT, CDR2 YNNKEL (reference sequence). The length of the CDR3 is 16 residues. CDR3 sequence (DNA): TGTGCCAGCAGCCAGGGGACTAGCGGGAGGACGGGGGAGCAGTACTTC. Translated, it gives CASSQGTSGRTGEQYF.

This clonotype has a count of ten or more. This chain joins TRBV7-2 and TRBJ2-1, with D perhaps given as TRBD1 or TRBD2 (5 bases each). Germline lookup yields CDR1 SGHTA and CDR2 FQGNSA. V lost 5 bases and J 14 bases, leaving 25 bases between the germline ends. The CDR3 has 15 residues. For the CDR3, the DNA is TGTGCCAGCAGCCCAGAAGGTGGTGGTGAGGGGTTAAAGTTCTTC. Its translation is CASSPEGGGEGLKFF.